This T cell receptor (beta chain) was identified in a study of cytomegalovirus exposure and HLA in healthy donors. CDR3 length: 15 residues. Germline V gives CDR1 SGHAT, CDR2 FQNNGV. Trimming cost V 8 bases and J 8 bases, with 24 bases left between them. PCR used 60 Vbeta primers and 13 Jbeta primers. Only in-frame clones appear in the TCRdb table, and some are missing; sequencing was by immunoSEQ multiplex PCR. The sample holds 150,000 to 200,000 clones, 80% seen once. Comment on this clone: Its antigen is not identified.

Study-wide results and caveats: In a later analysis, the majority of CMV-associated beta chains seemingly showed HLA restriction.

The sample consisted of PBMCs. V and J are TRBV11-2 and TRBJ1-2; weak D call: TRBD1 (6 bases). The receptor was derived from a girl aged 10 to 17 in good health and CMV-seropositive. This CDR3 is CASAHSGGEGVGYTF. The DNA for the CDR3 is TGTGCCAGCGCCCATTCGGGTGGCGAGGGGGTAGGCTACACCTTC.